This record concerns one T cell receptor (beta chain) sequence. Its antigen remains unknown. The data were taken from a study of T cell repertoires and HLA-DP antigens. The CDR3 contains 15 residues. Germline loops: CDR1 SGHRS, CDR2 YFSETQ. The trim removed 4 bases at V and 7 bases at J, leaving 9 bases unmatched. Study-wide points: Pre-culture clonality, approximately 0.04, was far below sorted CD137+ clonality of approximately 0.36. Against one allele, clones undetected before culture averaged 36.3%; against the other, under 65%.

Primers targeted 54 TRBV and 13 TRBJ segments. Clones were sequenced by immunoSEQ multiplex PCR, and TCRdb holds only the in-frame ones, with some missing. The data contain approximately 86,000 clones, 86% of them singletons. V and J are TRBV5-1 and TRBJ2-1; the match to TRBD1 covers 9 bases. Sequencing was carried out using CD4+ T cells from PBMCs. The TCR comes from a man in his fifties or sixties in good health and CMV-seronegative. The CDR3 nucleotides read TGCGCCAGCAGCAGTCGACAGGGGGTTAGGAATGAGCAGTTCTTC. Translating it yields CASSSRQGVRNEQFF.